This entry describes one T cell receptor (beta chain). No antigen is known for it. The sample originates from a study of response to subunit inactivated influenza vaccine. Findings and caveats of the study: The authors suggested that every seasonal influenza vaccination recruits few new T cells.

MiXCR, applied by TCRdb to the RT-PCR reads, yields one record per CDR3 protein. The sample has 600,000 to 700,000 distinct CDR3 sequences, roughly 15% seen once. CDR1 is SGHDN and CDR2 is FVKESK in the germline V gene. CDR3 length: 15 residues. V lost 2 bases and J lost 3, with 12 bases in between. This TCR was recovered from a man aged 50 to 59 who received an inactivated influenza vaccine. The rearrangement links TRBV14 to TRBJ2-3, with a possible D match to TRBD2 (6 bases). The sample was PBMCs from blood, taken around 15 days before vaccination. The chain's CDR3 is CASSQSREMTDTQYF. CDR3 bases: TGTGCCAGCAGCCAATCTCGGGAGATGACAGATACGCAGTATTTT.